This T cell receptor beta chain comes out of a study of beta chain features in type 1 diabetes. This clone showed up just a few times. CDR1 is SGHNT, CDR2 YYREEE, per germline (reference sequence). The V segment lost 0 bases and the J segment 3 bases; nucleotides outside the gene matches: 5. The CDR3 has 17 residues. cDNA synthesis used the whole RNA isolate, giving expressed TCRB sequences. The assay was immunoSEQ multiplex PCR, and TCRdb's table has in-frame clones only and misses some. The table has 300,000 to 350,000 clones, less than 10% seen once. The chain links TRBV5-4 to TRBJ2-2, with 10 bases fitting TRBD2. Material: central memory CD4+ T cells from blood. The TCR was taken from a woman aged 18 to 35 in good health. This CDR3 is CASSLALLAGHTGELFF. As DNA, the CDR3 is TGTGCCAGCAGCTTGGCCCTACTAGCGGGGCACACCGGGGAGCTGTTTTTT.